A selection of T cell receptor beta chains follows, all from one sample in a study of T cells expressing NK-cell markers. From the 5' RACE reads, TCRdb lists one entry per CDR3 protein and no DNA. The sample shows fewer than 550,000 distinct CDR3 sequences, and about 1.5% sits with its ten largest clones. The sample taken for sequencing was blood T cells: a sorted CD56 or NKG2C T cell subset, CD4+ or CD8+ T cells, or bulk PBMC T cells (not recorded which). These receptors all come from a woman aged 45-65 years in good health. Each CDR3 is given with its conserved first and last residue.

CDR3 protein | J gene | V gene
CASSFSRRDNEQFF | TRBJ2-1 | TRBV27
CASSPGLAAENEQFF | TRBJ2-1 | TRBV19
CSASQHNEQFF | TRBJ2-1 | TRBV20-1
CASSQGQSSYEQYF | TRBJ2-7 | TRBV5-1
CASSHSGQATRGNTIYF | TRBJ1-3 | TRBV5-1
CATSLPGAGGPTDTQYF | TRBJ2-3 | TRBV24-1
CASSQIARGDTQYF | TRBJ2-3 | TRBV3-1
CASSPKGGLNQPQHF | TRBJ1-5 | TRBV12-3/TRBV12-4
CASSPLIVLAGVTDTQYF | TRBJ2-3 | TRBV4-2
CASSLGEGAGQPQHF | TRBJ1-5 | TRBV12-3/TRBV12-4
CASSFKDGAEQYF | TRBJ2-7 | TRBV7-8
CASSRTGTRDTQYF | TRBJ2-3 | TRBV5-1
CSAQGASYNEQFF | TRBJ2-1 | TRBV20-1
CASSRAALAGGFIDEQFF | TRBJ2-1 | TRBV12-3/TRBV12-4
CASSPLAGPETQYF | TRBJ2-5 | TRBV19
CASSWDPNTEAFF | TRBJ1-1 | TRBV12-3/TRBV12-4
CASRSGLVGTGELFF | TRBJ2-2 | TRBV12-3/TRBV12-4
CASSAPSGSSYNEQFF | TRBJ2-1 | TRBV6-1
CSVVVLAKNIQYF | TRBJ2-4 | TRBV29-1
CATSRDRRVGRGVSGELFF | TRBJ2-2 | TRBV15
CASSQMPGTNYGYTF | TRBJ1-2 | TRBV3-1
CASSPEGIPGNTIYF | TRBJ1-3 | TRBV6-1
CASSEGIGPLSYNEQFF | TRBJ2-1 | TRBV2
CASSQDAPSSYEQYF | TRBJ2-7 | TRBV4-2
CATSDSTSGRFSEQFF | TRBJ2-1 | TRBV24-1
CATLAGFNEQFF | TRBJ2-1 | TRBV10-3
CASSTEPGQGATNEKLFF | TRBJ1-4 | TRBV11-2
CASSRLTGGPETQYF | TRBJ2-5 | TRBV4-1
CASSYPPGEVGETQYF | TRBJ2-5 | TRBV6-6
CSARDQLAPGAYNEQFF | TRBJ2-1 | TRBV20-1
CASRREKMNTEAFF | TRBJ1-1 | TRBV6-5
CASSLASARRTSGSSTYNEQFF | TRBJ2-1 | TRBV5-1
CSVEREASGPTDTQYF | TRBJ2-3 | TRBV29-1
CASSLSHRVEFF | TRBJ2-1 | TRBV28
CASSRAGGRKTQYF | TRBJ2-5 | TRBV27
CSVERGSAEQFF | TRBJ2-1 | TRBV29-1
CASSPQTGSYGYTF | TRBJ1-2 | TRBV18
CASSSGLTKETQYF | TRBJ2-5 | TRBV5-5
CASSDFATNEQFF | TRBJ2-1 | TRBV6-1
CASGDLFSYEQYF | TRBJ2-7 | TRBV19
CASSLEGKFQGYTF | TRBJ1-2 | TRBV5-1
CSASWGAGSNQPQHF | TRBJ1-5 | TRBV20-1
CASSVTDLPDTQYF | TRBJ2-3 | TRBV9
CASRGSNTGELFF | TRBJ2-2 | TRBV12-3/TRBV12-4
CASSEDQREDTQYF | TRBJ2-3 | TRBV5-1
CASSLGVVAGVPYNEQFF | TRBJ2-1 | TRBV5-1
CASSHGLVPFF | TRBJ2-1 | TRBV7-2
CASSFPRDSLSTDTQYF | TRBJ2-3 | TRBV12-3/TRBV12-4
CASSRAGRQETQYF | TRBJ2-5 | TRBV5-1
CSAAVSGSADTQYF | TRBJ2-3 | TRBV20-1
CASSGWDRSNSPLHF | TRBJ1-6 | TRBV7-8
CSVEEEWGELFF | TRBJ2-2 | TRBV29-1